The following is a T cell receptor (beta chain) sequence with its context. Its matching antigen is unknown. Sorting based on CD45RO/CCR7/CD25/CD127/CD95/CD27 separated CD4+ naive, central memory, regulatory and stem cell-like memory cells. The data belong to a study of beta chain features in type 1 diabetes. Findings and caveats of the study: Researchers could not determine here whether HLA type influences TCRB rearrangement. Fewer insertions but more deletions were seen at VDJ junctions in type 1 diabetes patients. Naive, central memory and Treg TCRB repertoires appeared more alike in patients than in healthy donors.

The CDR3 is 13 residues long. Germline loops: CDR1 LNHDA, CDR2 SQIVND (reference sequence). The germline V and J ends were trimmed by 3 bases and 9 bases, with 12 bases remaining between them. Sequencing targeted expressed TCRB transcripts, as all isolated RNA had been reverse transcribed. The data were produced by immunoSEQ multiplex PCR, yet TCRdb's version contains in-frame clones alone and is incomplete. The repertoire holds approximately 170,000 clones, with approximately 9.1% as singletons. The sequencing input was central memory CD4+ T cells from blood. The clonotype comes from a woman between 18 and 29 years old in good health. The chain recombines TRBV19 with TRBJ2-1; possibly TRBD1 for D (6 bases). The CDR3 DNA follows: TGTGCCAGTAGTATGCAGGGGTTGACTGAGCAGTTCTTC. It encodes CASSMQGLTEQFF.